A selection of T cell receptor beta chains follows, all from one sample in a study of T cell changes during pregnancy in multiple sclerosis. Using immunoSEQ multiplex PCR, the repertoire was profiled, and TCRdb retains in-frame clones only, with some absent. This sample has more than 55,000 clones; about nine tenths occur once, and the top ten carry approximately 2.1%. The material sequenced was peripheral blood, taken in the first trimester of pregnancy. All receptors derive from a female donor in good health, enrolled as a control in a pregnancy study. The CDR3 runs from the conserved cysteine through the conserved F or W. The D gene is left open where the match is weak. Only some rows state a clone size, as once, few, many or a class for expanded clones.

j_call v_call d_call clone_size cdr3_nt cdr3_aa
TRBJ2-3 TRBV5-6 TRBD2 . TGTGCCAGCAGCGGACTAGCGGGTCTCGCCGGGACAGATACGCAGTATTTT CASSGLAGLAGTDTQYF
TRBJ1-2 TRBV14 . . TGTGCCAGCAGCCCGGGGGGAGGCTATGGCTACACCTTC CASSPGGGYGYTF
TRBJ2-1 TRBV9 . . TGTGCCAGCAGCGTAGTGGTGGGCGCAGAGGAGCAGTTCTTC CASSVVVGAEEQFF
TRBJ2-1 TRBV5-4 . . TGTGCCAGCAGCTGGGAGGAATACAATGAGCAGTTCTTC CASSWEEYNEQFF
TRBJ2-7 TRBV19 . . TGTGCCAGTAGTATAGATCTGGAACACGGCAGGTCATACGAGCAGTACTTC CASSIDLEHGRSYEQYF
TRBJ2-7 TRBV6-5 TRBD1 . TGTGCCAGCAGCCGGGACAGCCCCTACGAGCAGTACTTC CASSRDSPYEQYF
TRBJ2-3 TRBV5-5 . . TGTGCCAGCAGCCCTATTTTGGTAGCGCTCACAGATACGCAGTATTTT CASSPILVALTDTQYF
TRBJ2-3 TRBV5-6 . once TGTGCCAGCAGTCCTCAGGGATTTGGGACAGATACGCAGTATTTT CASSPQGFGTDTQYF
TRBJ2-7 TRBV7-9 TRBD1 . TGTGCCAGCAGCTTACCCGGGACAGTGGAGCAGTACTTC CASSLPGTVEQYF
TRBJ2-1 TRBV2 . . TGTGCCAGCAGTAGACATACATCCTACAATGAGCAGTTCTTC CASSRHTSYNEQFF
TRBJ2-1 TRBV11-2 TRBD2 . TGTGCCAGCAGCTTTCAAGCGGGAGGCTTCTCGAGCGACAATGAGCAGTTCTTC CASSFQAGGFSSDNEQFF
TRBJ1-1 TRBV7-3 . . TGTGCCAGCAGCTCGGGCGGGGGGATGAACACTGAAGCTTTCTTT CASSSGGGMNTEAFF
TRBJ2-7 TRBV11-2 . . TGTGCCAGCAGGTCGGCAGTCGGGTCCTACGAGCAGTACTTC CASRSAVGSYEQYF
TRBJ2-7 TRBV11-2 . . TGTGCCAGCAGCTTAGCGGGTATTTCCTACGAGCAGTACTTC CASSLAGISYEQYF
TRBJ1-1 TRBV29-1 TRBD1 . TGCAGCGCGACAGGGGGGAACACTGAAGCTTTCTTT CSATGGNTEAFF
TRBJ1-1 TRBV30 TRBD1 . TGTGCCTGGAGTATGACAGGGCGGCCGAACACTGAAGCTTTCTTT CAWSMTGRPNTEAFF
TRBJ2-2 TRBV25-1 . . TGTGCCAGCAGTGAATACTCGGGAGTGGGGGCCGGGGAGCTGTTTTTT CASSEYSGVGAGELFF
TRBJ1-4 TRBV15 TRBD1 . TGTGCCACCAGCAGAGATCATATCGGGACAGGGGAAAAACTGTTTTTT CATSRDHIGTGEKLFF
TRBJ1-3 TRBV28 . . TGTGCCTGCTGGGGAGGGCCCCACTCTGGAAACACCATATATTTT CACWGGPHSGNTIYF
TRBJ1-4 TRBV9 . . TGTGCCAGCCACCTGGTGGGGCGGTTGGAAAAACTGTTTTTT CASHLVGRLEKLFF
TRBJ1-4 TRBV6-5 TRBD1 . TGTGCCAGCAGACCGACAGGGGGGGGACAAAAACTGTTTTTT CASRPTGGGQKLFF
TRBJ2-3 TRBV28 . . TGTGCCAGCAGTCCACGGAGCTGGAGGAACACAGATACGCAGTATTTT CASSPRSWRNTDTQYF
TRBJ1-3 TRBV4-1 . once TGCGCCAGCAGACAGGTCTCTGGAAACACCATATATTTT CASRQVSGNTIYF
TRBJ1-5 TRBV6-1 . . TGTGCCAGCGGGGGGGGGCAGGGCAATCAGCCCCAGCATTTT CASGGGQGNQPQHF
TRBJ2-3 TRBV5-1 . . TGCGCCAGCACCAACTCCCCCGGGGATCACCGACTAACAGATACGCAGTATTTT CASTNSPGDHRLTDTQYF
TRBJ1-2 TRBV7-2 . . TGTGCCAGCAGCTTAGGAGGGACAATCTACTATGGCTACACCTTC CASSLGGTIYYGYTF
TRBJ2-7 TRBV2 . . TGTGCCAGCAGTGAAGGGACGGCGGGGGCAACCTACGAGCAGTACTTC CASSEGTAGATYEQYF
TRBJ2-5 TRBV7-9 . . TGTGCCAGCAGCCTCAGGGACACCCAAGAGACCCAGTACTTC CASSLRDTQETQYF
TRBJ1-5 TRBV19 . once TGTGCCAGTAGTATAGGAGGGAGCAATCAGCCCCAGCATTTT CASSIGGSNQPQHF
TRBJ2-1 TRBV6-1 TRBD2 . TGTGCCAGCAGTGAAGAGGCGGGGGGGCCCAATGAGCAGTTCTTC CASSEEAGGPNEQFF
TRBJ1-1 TRBV5-4 . . TGTGCCAGCAGAACAAGAAACACTGAAGCTTTCTTT CASRTRNTEAFF
TRBJ2-6 TRBV19 TRBD1 . TGTGCCGTCCGGGACAGGGGGCGTTCTGGGGCCAACGTCCTGACTTTC CAVRDRGRSGANVLTF
TRBJ2-2 TRBV5-4 TRBD1 . TGTGCCAGCAGAGGAGGGACAGGGAACACCGGGGAGCTGTTTTTT CASRGGTGNTGELFF
TRBJ1-3 TRBV9 . . TGTGCCAGCTCAGGGCACGAAAACACCATATATTTT CASSGHENTIYF
TRBJ2-2 TRBV19 . . TGTGCCAGGGAGGGGGCTGGGGAGCTGTTTTTT CAREGAGELFF
TRBJ2-3 TRBV5-1 . once TGCGCCAGCAGCTTGGCCCAGGGGCCCACAGATACGCAGTATTTT CASSLAQGPTDTQYF
TRBJ2-5 TRBV5-4 TRBD2 . TGTGCCAGCAGCTCTTCGGGACTAGCGGGGGGGCATGAGACCCAGTACTTC CASSSSGLAGGHETQYF
TRBJ1-5 TRBV30 TRBD1 few TGTGCCTGGGGGACAGGGATAGGAAGAAGCAATCAGCCCCAGCATTTT CAWGTGIGRSNQPQHF
TRBJ2-1 TRBV4-1 TRBD2 . TGCGCCAGCAGCCAAGAGTCTAGCGGGGGGGTTGAGCAGTTCTTC CASSQESSGGVEQFF
TRBJ2-2 TRBV11-2 . . TGTGCCAGCAGCTTAACTCTAGCCTTTGGGAACACCGGGGAGCTGTTTTTT CASSLTLAFGNTGELFF
TRBJ1-3 TRBV6-6 . . TGTGCCAGCAGTTACACAGGGTTCTCTGGAAACACCATATATTTT CASSYTGFSGNTIYF
TRBJ2-2 TRBV7-2 . . TGTGCCAGCAGCTTACGTGGGGGAGGCTCCACCGGGGAGCTGTTTTTT CASSLRGGGSTGELFF
TRBJ2-7 TRBV30 . . TGTGCCTGGAGTTTAGGACAGATATACGAGCAGTACTTC CAWSLGQIYEQYF
TRBJ2-5 TRBV5-1 TRBD1 . TGCGCCAGCAGCCCGTTACAGGGGGGAGAGACCCAGTACTTC CASSPLQGGETQYF
TRBJ2-1 TRBV29-1 TRBD2 . TGCAGCGCTGCGAGCGGGGCGTCCTACAATGAGCAGTTCTTC CSAASGASYNEQFF
TRBJ2-7 TRBV6-1 TRBD2 . TGTGCCAGCAGGCGTACTAGCGAAAGCTCCTACGAGCAGTACTTC CASRRTSESSYEQYF
TRBJ1-2 TRBV14 . . TGTGCCAGCAGCCAAGCCGGGGGGGGCTATGGCTACACCTTC CASSQAGGGYGYTF
TRBJ2-7 TRBV13 TRBD1 . TGTGCCAGCAGTTTCACAGGGGGGTACGAGCAGTACTTC CASSFTGGYEQYF
TRBJ2-1 TRBV7-9 . . TGTGCCAGCAGCGTCCCCAACAATGAGCAGTTCTTC CASSVPNNEQFF
TRBJ2-1 TRBV11-2 . . TGTGCCAGCAGCCCAGGGAACTCCTACAATGAGCAGTTCTTC CASSPGNSYNEQFF
TRBJ2-1 TRBV7-2 . . TGTGCCAGCACCCGGAAGCGGACGGGAGTATTCAGGGAGGACAATGAGCAGTTCTTC CASTRKRTGVFREDNEQFF